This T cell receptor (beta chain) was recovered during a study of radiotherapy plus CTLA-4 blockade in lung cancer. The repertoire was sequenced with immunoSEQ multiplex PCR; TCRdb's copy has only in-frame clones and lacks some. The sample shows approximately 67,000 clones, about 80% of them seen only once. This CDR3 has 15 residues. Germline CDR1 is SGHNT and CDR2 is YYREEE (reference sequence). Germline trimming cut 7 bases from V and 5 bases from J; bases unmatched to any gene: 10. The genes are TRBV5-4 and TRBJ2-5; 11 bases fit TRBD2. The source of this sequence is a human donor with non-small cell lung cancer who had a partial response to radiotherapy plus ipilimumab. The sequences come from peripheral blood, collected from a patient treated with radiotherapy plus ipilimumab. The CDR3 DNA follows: TGTGCCAGCCGCAAGACTAGCGGGATTAGTGAGACCCAGTACTTC. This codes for CASRKTSGISETQYF.